The rows below give T cell receptor beta chains drawn from one sample of a study of blood T cell repertoires in COVID-19. Measured with immunoSEQ multiplex PCR; TCRdb has only the in-frame clones, and not every one. This table has over 45,000 clones, around nine tenths appearing once. Sequencing was done on a sample of peripheral blood. The receptor source for this set is a woman aged 80 or older with acute or convalescent COVID-19. CDR3s include the opening cysteine and the closing phenylalanine or tryptophan. The order of the fields is CDR3 protein, CDR3 DNA, J gene, D gene, clone size, V gene. The D gene is left open where the match is weak. Rows may omit the clone size; those that give it use once, few, many or a size class.

CASSRTGGREIQYF	TGTGCCAGCAGTCGGACAGGGGGCAGGGAGATCCAGTACTTC	TRBJ2-5	TRBD1	NA	TRBV6-5
CAESGGILYGYTF	TGTGCCGAGAGTGGGGGCATTCTCTATGGCTACACCTTC	TRBJ1-2	NA	NA	TRBV28
CASQTSGGRSGELFF	TGCGCCAGCCAAACTAGCGGGGGGAGATCCGGGGAGCTGTTTTTT	TRBJ2-2	TRBD2	NA	TRBV5-1
CASSYTRRGDQPQHF	TGTGCCAGTAGTTACACCCGTCGGGGAGATCAGCCCCAGCATTTT	TRBJ1-5	NA	NA	TRBV19
CASSLEGSGTDTQYF	TGCGCCAGCAGCTTGGAAGGTAGCGGCACAGATACGCAGTATTTT	TRBJ2-3	NA	NA	TRBV5-1
CASSLGGTGGHTEAFF	TGTGCCAGCAGCTTAGGGGGCACAGGGGGTCACACTGAAGCTTTCTTT	TRBJ1-1	TRBD1	NA	TRBV7-8
CASTQQGDSNQPQHF	TGTGCCAGTACCCAACAGGGGGATAGCAATCAGCCCCAGCATTTT	TRBJ1-5	TRBD1	NA	TRBV19
CASSLDRGVSNQPQHF	TGTGCCAGCAGCCTGGACAGGGGAGTTAGCAATCAGCCCCAGCATTTT	TRBJ1-5	TRBD1	once	TRBV5-8
CAISEGGLNYGYTF	TGTGCCATCAGTGAAGGTGGGCTCAACTATGGCTACACCTTC	TRBJ1-2	NA	NA	TRBV10-3
CASSLRQNTEAFF	TGCGCCAGCAGCCTAAGACAGAACACTGAAGCTTTCTTT	TRBJ1-1	NA	NA	TRBV5-1
CAWSGASGGPSSYEQYF	TGTGCCTGGAGTGGGGCTAGCGGGGGCCCCAGCTCCTACGAGCAGTACTTC	TRBJ2-7	TRBD2	NA	TRBV30
CASSIFRGNTGELFF	TGTGCCAGTAGTATATTCAGGGGGAACACCGGGGAGCTGTTTTTT	TRBJ2-2	NA	NA	TRBV19
CAGNSDRDNSYEQYF	TGTGCCGGAAACTCTGACAGGGACAACTCCTACGAGCAGTACTTC	TRBJ2-7	TRBD1	NA	TRBV2
CASSPNIPPPTGELFF	TGTGCCAGCAGCCCGAACATACCACCTCCCACCGGGGAGCTGTTTTTT	TRBJ2-2	NA	NA	TRBV7-6
CASRTAGYGNQPQHF	TGTGCCAGCAGAACCGCAGGGTATGGCAATCAGCCCCAGCATTTT	TRBJ1-5	NA	NA	TRBV6-5
CASSLGAGNDGYTF	TGCGCCAGCAGCTTGGGTGCGGGGAATGATGGCTACACCTTC	TRBJ1-2	NA	NA	TRBV5-1
CASTRQVQETQYF	TGTGCCAGCACCAGACAGGTACAAGAGACCCAGTACTTC	TRBJ2-5	NA	NA	TRBV6-5
CASSYTGTGDTEAFF	TGTGCCAGCAGCTACACCGGGACAGGGGACACTGAAGCTTTCTTT	TRBJ1-1	TRBD1	once	TRBV7-9
CASEGGGQPQHF	TGCGCCAGCGAGGGAGGAGGACAGCCCCAGCATTTT	TRBJ1-5	NA	NA	TRBV5-1
CASSDSGTGRTEAFF	TGTGCCAGCAGTGACTCGGGGACAGGGCGCACTGAAGCTTTCTTT	TRBJ1-1	TRBD1	once	TRBV6-4
CASSSLRQDIQYF	TGTGCCAGCAGCTCCCTCCGACAGGACATTCAGTACTTC	TRBJ2-4	NA	once	TRBV7-2
CASSRGQGSNGYTF	TGTGCCAGCAGCCGGGGACAGGGGTCCAATGGCTACACCTTC	TRBJ1-2	TRBD1	NA	TRBV6-5
CASSFDRYNEQFF	TGTGCCAGCAGCTTTGACAGATACAATGAGCAGTTCTTC	TRBJ2-1	NA	NA	TRBV11-2
CATNVEYGYTF	TGTGCCACCAACGTGGAGTATGGCTACACCTTC	TRBJ1-2	NA	once	TRBV28
CASSEGGGDTEAFF	TGTGCCAGCAGTGAAGGCGGGGGGGACACTGAAGCTTTCTTT	TRBJ1-1	NA	NA	TRBV6-1
CASSSPGSGEQFF	TGTGCCAGCAGCTCTCCCGGGAGCGGTGAGCAGTTCTTC	TRBJ2-1	NA	NA	TRBV3-1/TRBV3-2
CASSVHRGSTDTQYF	TGTGCCAGCAGCGTCCACAGGGGGTCCACAGATACGCAGTATTTT	TRBJ2-3	TRBD1	NA	TRBV5-4
CASSLGGGQGEAFF	TGCGCCAGCAGCTTGGGTGGTGGGCAGGGTGAAGCTTTCTTT	TRBJ1-1	NA	NA	TRBV5-1
CASSQSGADYGYTF	TGTGCCAGCAGCCAAAGTGGGGCGGACTATGGCTACACCTTC	TRBJ1-2	NA	once	TRBV3-1/TRBV3-2
CASKAHQDRDSSGANVLTF	TGTGCCAGTAAAGCCCACCAGGACAGGGACTCCTCTGGGGCCAACGTCCTGACTTTC	TRBJ2-6	TRBD1	once	TRBV19
CASSVQSRGWVHNEQFF	TGTGCCAGCAGTGTCCAATCCAGGGGGTGGGTCCACAATGAGCAGTTCTTC	TRBJ2-1	TRBD1	NA	TRBV6-1
CASRRGTGNTEAFF	TGTGCCAGTAGGCGAGGGACAGGGAACACTGAAGCTTTCTTT	TRBJ1-1	TRBD1	NA	TRBV19
CSVERPRGMNTEAFF	TGCAGCGTTGAGAGGCCTCGGGGAATGAACACTGAAGCTTTCTTT	TRBJ1-1	NA	once	TRBV29-1
CASSFWLAGTDTQYF	TGCGCCAGCAGCTTTTGGTTAGCAGGGACAGATACGCAGTATTTT	TRBJ2-3	NA	few	TRBV5-1
CASSQRGTGGVTEAFF	TGTGCCAGCAGTCAACGCGGGACAGGGGGTGTTACTGAAGCTTTCTTT	TRBJ1-1	TRBD1	NA	TRBV28
CASSPGTGNQPQHF	TGTGCCAGCAGCCCCGGGACAGGGAATCAGCCCCAGCATTTT	TRBJ1-5	TRBD1	NA	TRBV3-1/TRBV3-2
CASSDPSGGVQETQYF	TGTGCCAGCAGTGACCCTAGCGGGGGAGTCCAAGAGACCCAGTACTTC	TRBJ2-5	TRBD2	NA	TRBV6-4
CASSEPGQGFGNTIYF	TGTGCCAGCAGTGAACCGGGACAGGGGTTTGGAAACACCATATATTTT	TRBJ1-3	TRBD1	once	TRBV6-1
CASSQARGENSPLHF	TGTGCCAGCAGCCAAGCCAGGGGCGAAAATTCACCCCTCCACTTT	TRBJ1-6	NA	NA	TRBV3-1/TRBV3-2
CASSTLAGGRGTQYF	TGTGCCAGCAGCACCCTAGCGGGGGGGCGGGGTACGCAGTATTTT	TRBJ2-3	TRBD2	NA	TRBV11-2
CASSLLDIDYGYTF	TGTGCCAGCTCCCTCCTGGACATCGACTATGGCTACACCTTC	TRBJ1-2	NA	NA	TRBV18
CASSSDYLYEQYF	TGTGCCAGCAGTTCTGACTACCTCTACGAGCAGTACTTC	TRBJ2-7	NA	NA	TRBV6-5
CASSPGPQPYNEQFF	TGTGCCAGCTCACCGGGGCCCCAACCCTACAATGAGCAGTTCTTC	TRBJ2-1	NA	NA	TRBV18
CASSAQGALSSPQHF	TGTGCCAGCAGTGCACAGGGCGCCCTCAGTTCGCCCCAGCATTTT	TRBJ1-5	NA	few	TRBV2
CASKQGVNSGNTIYF	TGTGCCAGCAAACAGGGGGTTAACTCTGGAAACACCATATATTTT	TRBJ1-3	TRBD1	NA	TRBV6-6
CAIGGTSGAQDTQYF	TGTGCCATCGGAGGGACTAGCGGGGCTCAAGATACGCAGTATTTT	TRBJ2-3	TRBD2	NA	TRBV10-3
CASSYSRGHRAGYTF	TGTGCCAGCAGTTACTCCCGGGGACACCGCGCTGGCTACACCTTC	TRBJ1-2	NA	NA	TRBV6-6
CAISEPGTGNWNEQFF	TGTGCCATCAGTGAGCCTGGGACAGGGAATTGGAATGAGCAGTTCTTC	TRBJ2-1	TRBD1	once	TRBV10-3
CASSPLGMGQGGQPQHF	TGTGCCAGCTCACCACTAGGAATGGGGCAGGGTGGTCAGCCCCAGCATTTT	TRBJ1-5	NA	once	TRBV18
CASSLGGGWGTDTQYF	TGTGCCAGCAGCTTAGGCGGGGGTTGGGGCACAGATACGCAGTATTTT	TRBJ2-3	NA	NA	TRBV13
CASSRDRRRNTIYF	TGTGCCAGCAGCCGGGACAGGCGACGAAACACCATATATTTT	TRBJ1-3	TRBD1	NA	TRBV11-1
CATSREPPNKNSGTVYGYTF	TGTGCCACCAGCAGAGAGCCTCCGAACAAGAATTCCGGGACAGTCTATGGCTACACCTTC	TRBJ1-2	TRBD1	NA	TRBV15
CASSSSGGAYNEQFF	TGTGCCAGCAGCTCTAGCGGGGGGGCCTACAATGAGCAGTTCTTC	TRBJ2-1	TRBD2	NA	TRBV7-8